This T cell receptor (beta chain) came from a study of beta chain features in type 1 diabetes. Points from the study as a whole: When Type 1 diabetes patients were examined, their TCRB CDR3s proved moderately but significantly shorter in all four CD4+ subsets.

Sorting of CD4+ naive, central memory, regulatory and stem cell-like memory cells was performed via CD45RO/CCR7/CD25/CD127/CD95/CD27. In the case of this clone: Its target is not known.

Since all of the isolated RNA was reverse transcribed, expressed TCRB transcripts were what got sequenced. Sequencing was performed with immunoSEQ multiplex PCR; in TCRdb, only in-frame clones are kept and a portion is missing. The sample holds a few hundred thousand clones, roughly 14% seen once. J was trimmed by 6 bases and V by 2 bases; bases with no gene match: 4. CDR3 length: 15 residues. Germline loops: CDR1 SEHNR, CDR2 FQNEAQ (reference sequence). Material: naive CD4+ T cells from blood. The chain has TRBV7-9 and TRBJ1-5; 10 bases match TRBD1. This clonotype was obtained from a woman aged 18-29 years with type 1 diabetes. The CDR3 loop is CASSLSGQGIQPQHF. The CDR3 DNA follows: TGTGCCAGCAGCTTATCGGGACAGGGGATTCAGCCCCAGCATTTT.